This TCR beta chain was sequenced during a study of lymphopenia after photon versus proton radiotherapy. Produced via immunoSEQ multiplex PCR; TCRdb's table is partial and in-frame only. The repertoire consists of 160,000 or so clones, with about 85% occurring once and the leading ten covering 4% to 5%. Study results and limitations: Authors raise, but do not show, better survival with proton therapy.

Per germline, CDR1 MNHNS and CDR2 SASEGT. The CDR3 covers 15 residues. Trimming removed 4 bases from V and 0 bases from J; junction bases left unmatched: 6. Turning to this clone: What it binds is unknown.

This receptor was obtained from a man over 45 with gastric cancer. The chain is built from TRBV6-1 and TRBJ2-7; TRBD1 matches 7 bases. The sample in question was peripheral blood, obtained from a patient treated with photon-based radiotherapy. The CDR3 DNA is TGTGCCAGCAGTGTTTCCGGGACAGTCTCCTACGAGCAGTACTTC. Protein sequence: CASSVSGTVSYEQYF.